These 21 T cell receptor beta chains were sequenced from one sample in a study of T-cell reconstitution after alpha-beta-depleted transplantation in children. TCRbeta library preparation incorporated unique molecular identifiers. MiXCR, applied by TCRdb to the PCR reads, yields one record per CDR3 protein. This table holds around 370,000 distinct CDR3 sequences, 10% found once. This specimen consisted of PBMCs from the stem cell graft donor, obtained from the stem cell graft. These receptor sequences come from a human donor who donated a stem cell graft to a child with acute lymphoblastic leukemia.

This clonotype was seen a handful of times. The V gene is TRBV6-2 or TRBV6-3, the J gene TRBJ2-1; no reliable D call. Trimming shortened V by 5 bases and J by 4 bases, and 12 bases separated the two germline ends. The CDR3 sequence is 14 residues long. CDR1 and CDR2 from the germline V gene are MNHEY and SVGEGT. CDR3 bases: TGTGCCAGCAGTGTCGCCCATCTGTACAATGAGCAGTTCTTC. This gives the protein CASSVAHLYNEQFF.

V is TRBV28 and J is TRBJ2-2; 10 nucleotides agree with TRBD2. The CDR3 loop spans 17 amino acids. From germline, CDR1 is MDHEN and CDR2 SYDVKM. With V trimmed by 7 bases and J by 5 bases, 13 bases remained unmatched. Here the CDR3 reads CASNLAGVGMRTGELFF. CDR3 DNA: TGTGCCAGCAACCTAGCGGGAGTTGGGATGAGGACCGGGGAGCTGTTTTTT.

Many counts were recorded for this clonotype. V gene TRBV6-5 combines with J gene TRBJ2-3; D assignment may be TRBD1 or TRBD2 (5 bases each). The CDR3 totals 13 residues. Germline loops: CDR1 MNHEY, CDR2 SVGAGI. V was clipped by 10 bases and J by 0 bases, with 11 bases between them. CDR3 loop: CATHRGSTDTQYF. The CDR3 coding sequence is TGTGCCACCCACCGGGGCAGCACAGATACGCAGTATTTT.

This clonotype was detected a few times. The rearrangement links TRBV12-3 or TRBV12-4 to TRBJ2-7; no definite D call. V was shortened by 1 base and J by 4 bases, with 11 bases between the two germline ends. This CDR3 spans 14 amino acids. The CDR3 DNA reads as TGTGCCAGCAGTTTAGGGCAGCCGATTTACGAGCAGTACTTC. This translates into CASSLGQPIYEQYF.

The rearrangement joins TRBV5-1 to TRBJ2-2; D is uncertain. The germline V gene has CDR1 SGHRS and CDR2 YFSETQ. The ends were cut back, 0 bases at V and 5 bases at J, with 5 bases in the middle. The CDR3 runs 13 residues. The CDR3 protein is CASSLVMTGELFF. The CDR3 DNA is TGCGCCAGCAGCTTGGTCATGACCGGGGAGCTGTTTTTT.

This clonotype has at least ten counts. This sequence joins TRBV20-1 and TRBJ2-4; no clear D. Germline loops: CDR1 DFQATT, CDR2 SNEGSKA (reference sequence). The CDR3 contains 13 residues. In DNA, the CDR3 is TGCAGCGCCGAGGAGCCGGCCAAAAACATTCAGTACTTC. Translated, it gives CSAEEPAKNIQYF.

The table lists this clonotype with a few counts. The CDR3 region is CASSLVGSPLHF. The DNA for the CDR3 is TGTGCCAGCAGTTTGGTTGGTTCACCCCTCCACTTT. J is TRBJ1-6 and V is TRBV28; D call uncertain. V was pared by 3 bases and J by 9 bases, with 6 bases between. This CDR3 contains 12 residues. Germline lookup yields CDR1 MDHEN and CDR2 SYDVKM.

This clonotype was observed a handful of times. The rearrangement links TRBV7-2 to TRBJ1-2, with D unresolved. Germline lookup yields CDR1 SGHTA and CDR2 FQGNSA. Trimming took 5 bases from V and 12 from J, leaving 13 bases between them. CDR3 length: 11 residues. Written as DNA, the CDR3 is TGTGCCAGCAGCCCCCTGACTATCGACACCTTC. It yields the protein CASSPLTIDTF.

The CDR3 bases are TGCGCCAGCAGCTTGGTGGGGGGGAATTCACCCCTCCACTTT. Residues: CASSLVGGNSPLHF. The chain joins TRBV5-1 to TRBJ1-6, with a tentative D call TRBD1 (5 bases). With 0 bases removed from V and 7 bases from J, the gap between germline ends came to 8 bases. Per the germline V gene, CDR1 is SGHRS and CDR2 is YFSETQ. This CDR3 has 14 amino acids.

The chain is built from TRBV12-3 or TRBV12-4 and TRBJ2-1; TRBD2 aligns across 12 bases. Trimming took 5 bases from V and 3 from J; bases not matched to a gene: 11. This CDR3 contains 18 residues. DNA of the CDR3: TGTGCCAGCAGTCGAAAGACCGGGACTAGCGGGTTCTACAATGAGCAGTTCTTC. Its translation is CASSRKTGTSGFYNEQFF.

This clonotype was recorded at least ten times. This sequence joins TRBV20-1 and TRBJ2-5; no clear D. V lost 8 bases, J lost 6 bases, and 16 bases lay in between. CDR1 and CDR2 (germline): DFQATT, SNEGSKA (reference sequence). The CDR3 covers 12 residues. The CDR3 sequence: CSPAFGPQTQYF. As DNA, the CDR3 is TGCAGTCCGGCGTTCGGTCCGCAGACCCAGTACTTC.

The rearrangement joins TRBV7-2 to TRBJ1-4; a possible D gene is TRBD1 (6 bases). CDR1 and CDR2 from the germline V gene are SGHTA and FQGNSA. The ends were cut back, 1 base at V and 6 bases at J, with 12 bases in the middle. This CDR3 comprises 15 residues. The CDR3 region has the DNA TGTGCCAGCAGCTTAGTCCCCACAGGGTATGAAAAACTGTTTTTT. The encoded protein is CASSLVPTGYEKLFF.

This clonotype was counted only a few times. J is TRBJ2-5 and V is TRBV9; D gene uncertain. The ends were cut back, 0 bases at V and 4 bases at J, with 7 bases in the middle. The CDR3 loop spans 13 amino acids. Germline V gene lookup returns CDR1 SGDLS and CDR2 YYNGEE. CDR3 loop: CASSVALSETQYF. CDR3 DNA: TGTGCCAGCAGCGTAGCTCTTTCAGAGACCCAGTACTTC.

This clonotype was seen at least ten times. The chain recombines TRBV6-1 with TRBJ2-1; a weak D match, TRBD1 (5 bases). V was pared by 1 base and J by 8 bases, with 21 bases between. Germline values: CDR1 MNHNS, CDR2 SASEGT. This CDR3 is 17 amino acids long. The CDR3 region has the DNA TGTGCCAGCAGTGAAGTTGGGCGACGCAGGAGCAGGGATGAGCAGTTCTTC. Its translation is CASSEVGRRRSRDEQFF.

The table lists this clonotype with many counts. This sequence joins TRBV12-3 or TRBV12-4 and TRBJ1-2, with a weak D call TRBD1 (5 bases). V was clipped by 7 bases and J by 4 bases, with 13 bases between them. The length of the CDR3 is 13 residues. The CDR3 is CASTRRQTYGYTF. CDR3 coding DNA: TGTGCCAGCACCCGACGACAGACCTATGGCTACACCTTC.

This clonotype was counted only a few times. The chain uses TRBV7-2 and TRBJ1-6; D perhaps matches TRBD1 (5 bases). CDR3 length: 15 residues. Germline CDR1 reads SGHTA; CDR2 reads FQGNSA. Trimming took off 5 bases at V and 3 bases at J, with 11 bases between the two ends. CDR3 region: CASSHNQGYNSPLHF. CDR3 nucleotide sequence: TGTGCCAGCAGCCACAATCAGGGCTATAATTCACCCCTCCACTTT.

V gene TRBV20-1 combines with J gene TRBJ2-7, with 12 nucleotides matching TRBD2. The CDR3 runs to 14 residues. With V trimmed by 6 bases and J by 5 bases, 8 bases remained unmatched. Per the germline V gene, CDR1 is DFQATT and CDR2 is SNEGSKA (reference sequence). CDR3 DNA sequence: TGCAGTGCCAGGCTAGCGGGAGGGCCTCACGAGCAGTACTTC. This gives the protein CSARLAGGPHEQYF.

The chain employs TRBV7-2 and TRBJ2-7, with unresolved D. The CDR3 is made up of 12 amino acids. The germline gives CDR1 SGHTA, CDR2 FQGNSA. Trimming cost V 4 bases and J 5 bases, with 9 bases left between them. The CDR3 here is CASSSLYHEQYF. The CDR3 DNA is TGTGCCAGCAGCTCTTTATACCACGAGCAGTACTTC.

In this sample, this clonotype turned up many times. The CDR3 reads CASSLQRSTDTQYF. The CDR3 DNA reads as TGTGCCAGCAGCTTACAGAGAAGCACAGATACGCAGTATTTT. The rearrangement uses TRBV7-3 and TRBJ2-3; D uncertain. Germline lookup yields CDR1 SGHTA and CDR2 FQGTGA. The V and J ends lost 2 bases and 0 bases respectively, with 6 bases between them. This CDR3 is 14 amino acids long.

Only a few counts were recorded for this clonotype. The V and J genes are TRBV4-3 and TRBJ2-7; TRBD1 aligns across 10 bases. Per the germline V gene, CDR1 is LGHNA and CDR2 is YSLEER. Unmatched junction bases numbered 5, after V lost 3 bases and J lost 3 bases. The CDR3 contains 15 residues. CDR3 coding DNA: TGCGCCAGCAGCCACAGGGACAGGGGCGGCTACGAGCAGTACTTC. This encodes CASSHRDRGGYEQYF.

The chain combines TRBV11-2 with TRBJ2-1, with 10 bases that match TRBD1. This CDR3 spans 13 amino acids. The junction had 10 bases not matched to a gene; V was cut back by 5 bases and J by 15 bases. Germline CDR1 is SGHAT and CDR2 is FQNNGV. The CDR3 reads CASSGWTGDRGFF. The CDR3 bases are TGTGCCAGCAGCGGCTGGACAGGGGACAGGGGGTTCTTC. Based on the CDR3 plus reference TRBV11-2 and TRBJ2-1, the full variable domain is EAGVAQSPRYKIIEKRQSVAFWCNPISGHATLYWYQQILGQGPKLLIQFQNNGVVDDSQLPKDRFSAERLKGVDSTLKIQPAKLEDSAVYLCASSGWTGDRGFFGPGTRLTVL.